The source of this T cell receptor beta chain is a study of cytotoxic CD8 clonotypes in ibrutinib-treated CLL. Study information: On average, over 90,000 productive rearrangements and 260,000 or so productive templates per sample.

Study-level results: Patients with sustained remission and those progressing were sampled at differing times.

Data came from immunoSEQ multiplex PCR; TCRdb stores just in-frame clones and leaves some out. The data show some 140,000 clones, with 70% to 80% seen just once and roughly 12% held by the top ten. This clone was observed a handful of times. Its antigen remains unknown. The sequenced sample was PBMCs, obtained after 12 months of ibrutinib treatment. The sequence came from a human donor with chronic lymphocytic leukemia.

For the CDR3, the DNA is TGTGCCAGTAGTAGATCACGGGAATGGAGCAATCAGCCCCAGCATTTT. This sequence encodes CASSRSREWSNQPQHF. This chain joins TRBV19 and TRBJ1-5; D not resolved. The CDR3 is 16 residues long. The ends were cut back, 4 bases at V and 1 base at J, with 14 bases in the middle. CDR1 and CDR2 from the germline V gene are LNHDA and SQIVND (reference sequence).